This T cell receptor (beta chain) was captured by sequencing in a study of T cells in localized non-small cell lung cancer (dated by TCRdb to 2020 to 2021). As for the study more broadly: The study examined T cell repertoires in under 300 patients with early-stage NSCLC and compared tumors with uninvolved tumor-adjacent lungs. The cohort consisted of roughly 240 treatment-naive NSCLC patients whose localized lung tumors had been resected. Of the NSCLC patients, 129 were male and around 99 were female, and the mean age was approximately 69 years. The paper as a whole reports these results and caveats: Higher T cell density in blood was associated with longer overall survival, whereas higher clonality in adjacent lung was associated with shorter survival. Because the study design was exploratory, TCR variables were selected using unadjusted p-values without false-discovery rate correction. Because multi-region tumor sequencing was not done, intratumor heterogeneity could not be ruled out. A median of around 57 of the top 100 tumor clones were detected in paired uninvolved adjacent lung, and around 27 of these tumor clones were also found among the top 100 clones of the paired uninvolved adjacent lung. Uninvolved tumor-adjacent lung showed the highest T cell clonality, higher than tumor, which suggests more focused antigenic responses in the uninvolved tumor-adjacent lung.

The CDR3 runs 14 residues from the cysteine to the phenylalanine. Only the CDR3 DNA is retained, 42 bases long and in frame from the first base. V lost 7 bases and J lost 7 bases; the stretch between them is 16 bases long. CDR1 SNHLY and CDR2 FYNNEI are derived from the germline V gene. The immunoSEQ Assay was used to sequence TCR beta CDR3 regions from DNA. Per the authors' processing: T cell density was computed as TCR beta template counts normalized to usable DNA estimated by amplifying housekeeping genes. Richness was estimated with the preseqR package, extrapolating to 400,000 templates for PBMC samples and 120,000 templates for tissue samples. Clonality was taken to be one minus Pielou's evenness. Differential abundance testing on productive amino-acid clonotypes, with a minimum total count of 5 and an alpha of 0.1, was used to identify tissue-enriched TCRs. The Jaccard Index and the Morisita Overlap Index were used to measure repertoire overlap between compartments. TCR beta CDR3s were clustered by GLIPH together with public tetramer-defined viral CDR3s, and at least three viral sequences plus V-gene enrichment were required for viral motifs. TCRdb carries this immuneACCESS record with in-frame sequences only. Its versions omit some clonotypes, under half of them owing to an unresolved V gene in the studies checked, with the rest unexplained. The V and J calls and clone size come from that table; D and trimming were worked out from the DNA. Within this sample are under 20,000 clones, with around 93% of them counted one time only. Of the sample, approximately 2.5% is held by the ten largest clones.

At diagnosis, peripheral blood, uninvolved tumor-adjacent lung and tumor were collected and were preserved as a mix of fresh-frozen and FFPE material. For TCR repertoire profiling, blood samples were analyzed in the form of peripheral blood mononuclear cells. Notes on this clone: Its antigen remains unidentified. The sample holds no much larger clone one base away, and base qualities are not on file.

This sequence originates from a woman between 35 and 75 years old with stage I lung adenocarcinoma. The V gene is TRBV2 and the J gene is TRBJ1-4; no D gene is confidently identified. This material consisted of peripheral blood, taken before any cancer treatment. The CDR3 reads CASIPQVGTEKLFF. The DNA sequence is given as TGTGCCAGCATTCCTCAAGTAGGAACTGAAAAACTGTTTTTT.